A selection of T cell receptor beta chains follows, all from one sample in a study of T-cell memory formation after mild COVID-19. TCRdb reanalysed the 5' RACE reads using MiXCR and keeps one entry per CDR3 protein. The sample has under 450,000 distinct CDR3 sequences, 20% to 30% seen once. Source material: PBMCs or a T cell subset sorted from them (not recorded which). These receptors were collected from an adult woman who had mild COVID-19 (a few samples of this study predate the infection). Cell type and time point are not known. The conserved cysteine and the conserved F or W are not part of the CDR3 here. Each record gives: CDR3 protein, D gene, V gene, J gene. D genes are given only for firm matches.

cdr3_aa: ASSVGGVGMEGNTIY
d_call: .
v_call: TRBV9
j_call: TRBJ1-3

cdr3_aa: ASSHNNRGFGYGYT
d_call: TRBD1
v_call: TRBV12-3/TRBV12-4
j_call: TRBJ1-2

cdr3_aa: ASSLEASGRSTDTQY
d_call: TRBD2
v_call: TRBV9
j_call: TRBJ2-3

cdr3_aa: AWSPGTGPRDIQY
d_call: TRBD1
v_call: TRBV30
j_call: TRBJ2-4

cdr3_aa: ASSNGELF
d_call: .
v_call: TRBV7-9
j_call: TRBJ2-2

cdr3_aa: ASRYRGTNEKLF
d_call: TRBD1
v_call: TRBV6-6
j_call: TRBJ1-4

cdr3_aa: ASSLEGVADTQY
d_call: .
v_call: TRBV7-6
j_call: TRBJ2-3

cdr3_aa: ASSNVRGDSPLH
d_call: TRBD1
v_call: TRBV19
j_call: TRBJ1-6

cdr3_aa: ASSPHTTVKNGYT
d_call: .
v_call: TRBV12-3/TRBV12-4
j_call: TRBJ1-2

cdr3_aa: ASSSGTGDIEQY
d_call: TRBD1
v_call: TRBV5-1
j_call: TRBJ2-7

cdr3_aa: ASSLPPTPPGELF
d_call: .
v_call: TRBV5-6
j_call: TRBJ2-2

cdr3_aa: AICPGQGSKNIQY
d_call: .
v_call: TRBV10-3
j_call: TRBJ2-4

cdr3_aa: ASSSQTQLNTEAF
d_call: .
v_call: TRBV5-5
j_call: TRBJ1-1

cdr3_aa: ASSLGGHLSYNSPLH
d_call: .
v_call: TRBV6-6
j_call: TRBJ1-6

cdr3_aa: SVLGQGGEQY
d_call: TRBD1
v_call: TRBV29-1
j_call: TRBJ2-7